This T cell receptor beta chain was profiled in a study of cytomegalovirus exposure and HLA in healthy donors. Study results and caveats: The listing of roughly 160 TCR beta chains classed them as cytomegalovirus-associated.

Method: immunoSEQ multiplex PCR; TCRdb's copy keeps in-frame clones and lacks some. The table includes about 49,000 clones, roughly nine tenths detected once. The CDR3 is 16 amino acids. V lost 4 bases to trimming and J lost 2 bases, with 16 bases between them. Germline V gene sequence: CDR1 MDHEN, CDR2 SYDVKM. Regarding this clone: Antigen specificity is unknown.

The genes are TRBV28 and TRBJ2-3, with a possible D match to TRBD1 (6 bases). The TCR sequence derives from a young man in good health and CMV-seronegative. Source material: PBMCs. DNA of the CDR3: TGTGCCAGCAGTTGGGATTGGACAGCGAACACAGATACGCAGTATTTT. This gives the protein CASSWDWTANTDTQYF. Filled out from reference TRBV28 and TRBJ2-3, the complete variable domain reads DVKVTQSSRYLVKRTGEKVFLECVQDMDHENMFWYRQDPGLGLRLIYFSYDVKMKEKGDIPEGYSVSREKKERFSLILESASTNQTSMYLCASSWDWTANTDTQYFGPGTRLTVL.